The next 22 T cell receptor beta chains were all read from a single sample in a study of blood T cell repertoires in COVID-19. Sequencing was performed with immunoSEQ multiplex PCR; in TCRdb, only in-frame clones are kept and a portion is missing. The sample holds about 150,000 clones, 75% to 85% seen once. Sequencing was done on a sample of peripheral blood. These receptors originate from a woman in her forties or fifties in a cohort sampled during active or convalescent COVID-19.

The chain links TRBV28 to TRBJ1-5, with a possible D match to TRBD1 (5 bases). Trimming cost V 2 bases and J 1 base, with 9 bases left between them. The CDR3 has 15 residues. The germline gives CDR1 MDHEN, CDR2 SYDVKM. DNA of the CDR3: TGTGCCAGCAGTTTAGGGCAGGGCAGCAATCAGCCCCAGCATTTT. This sequence encodes CASSLGQGSNQPQHF.

V gene TRBV27 combines with J gene TRBJ1-5; 7 nucleotides line up with TRBD1. V gave up 5 bases and J gave up 5 bases; unmatched junction bases: 6. The CDR3 is 14 residues long. Germline CDR1 and CDR2: MNHEY and SMNVEV (reference sequence). The CDR3, as DNA: TGTGCCAGCAGTCCCGACAGGGTTTATCAGCCCCAGCATTTT. Its protein is CASSPDRVYQPQHF.

This clone has only a few counts. The V and J genes are TRBV13 and TRBJ1-1; D is ambiguous. Germline CDR1 and CDR2: PRHDT and FYEKMQ (reference sequence). CDR3 length equals 13 residues. V lost 3 bases and J lost 3, with 8 bases in between. CDR3 amino acids: CASSFGDHTEAFF. The CDR3 region has the DNA TGTGCCAGCAGCTTCGGGGATCACACTGAAGCTTTCTTT.

The chain links TRBV6-1 to TRBJ1-2; 8 nucleotides line up with TRBD1. The CDR3 runs 15 residues. Germline values: CDR1 MNHNS, CDR2 SASEGT. J gave up 0 bases and V 3 bases, and 3 bases lay outside the gene matches. CDR3 residues: CASSDYRGANYGYTF. For the CDR3, the DNA is TGTGCCAGCAGTGATTACAGGGGGGCTAACTATGGCTACACCTTC.

J is TRBJ2-2 and V is TRBV5-1; maybe TRBD1 (6 bases). CDR3 length equals 16 residues. V lost 3 bases to trimming and J lost 2 bases, with 14 bases between them. Germline V gene lookup returns CDR1 SGHRS and CDR2 YFSETQ. The CDR3 sequence is CASSSGTDSNTGELFF. Here the CDR3 DNA reads TGCGCCAGCAGCTCGGGGACGGACAGCAACACCGGGGAGCTGTTTTTT.

The chain carries TRBV2 and TRBJ2-1; 9 bases are shared with TRBD2. CDR3 length: 11 amino acids. The V gene end was trimmed by 8 bases and the J gene end by 15 bases; junction bases not matched to a gene: 8. Germline loops: CDR1 SNHLY, CDR2 FYNNEI. The CDR3 DNA sequence: TGTGCCAGCTGGGGGGGACTAGCTCGGTTCTTC. Amino acid sequence: CASWGGLARFF.

By sample share, this clone is medium-sized. The rearrangement joins TRBV4-3 to TRBJ2-2, with unresolved D. The V end lost 0 bases, the J end lost 13 bases, and 12 bases lay between the germline ends. This CDR3 has 13 amino acids. In germline, CDR1 is LGHNA, CDR2 YSLEER. The chain's CDR3 is CASSQDFSGVLFF. Written as DNA, the CDR3 is TGCGCCAGCAGCCAAGATTTCAGTGGAGTGCTGTTTTTT.

This rearrangement joins TRBV10-3 to TRBJ2-5; TRBD2 matches 11 bases. This CDR3 has 15 residues. Losses at the gene ends were 10 bases for V and 2 bases for J; bases not matched to a gene: 9. Germline CDR1 and CDR2: ENHRY and SYGVKD. CDR3 nucleotide sequence: TGTGCCACCGCTAGCGGGGGGCCGGGGCAAGAGACCCAGTACTTC. Translation gives CATASGGPGQETQYF.

The rearrangement joins TRBV6-4 to TRBJ1-2; D gene uncertain. CDR1 and CDR2 (germline): MRHNA, SNTAGT. The V gene lost 0 bases and the J gene lost 4 bases, with 9 bases spanning the gap. The CDR3 has 14 amino acids. The CDR3 bases are TGTGCCAGCAGTGACTCGGGGAGCACCTATGGCTACACCTTC. This gives the protein CASSDSGSTYGYTF.

The chain recombines TRBV19 with TRBJ1-5; 10 bases match TRBD1. V trimming: 6 bases; J trimming: 4 bases; junction bases outside the gene matches: 15. CDR3 length: 18 amino acids. Germline lookup yields CDR1 LNHDA and CDR2 SQIVND (reference sequence). The CDR3 loop reads CASSLPLGDRGVNQPQHF. The DNA for the CDR3 is TGTGCCAGTAGCCTTCCTCTTGGGGACAGGGGTGTAAATCAGCCCCAGCATTTT.

This chain connects TRBV12-5 to TRBJ1-6; D is undetermined. The CDR3 is 16 amino acids. The germline CDR1 and CDR2 sequences are LGHNT and FRNRAP. Trimming removed 4 bases at V and 5 bases at J, with 15 bases between. CDR3 sequence: CASGSRSPPNNSPLHF. Here the CDR3 DNA reads TGTGCTAGTGGTTCTCGATCCCCACCTAATAATTCACCCCTCCACTTT.

This clone was detected only once. The CDR3 region is CASSPGGATEAFF. DNA for the CDR3: TGTGCCAGCAGCCCGGGGGGTGCCACTGAAGCTTTCTTT. V gene TRBV7-3 combines with J gene TRBJ1-1, with a weak D call TRBD1 (5 bases). The CDR3 spans 13 residues. Germline V gene sequence: CDR1 SGHTA, CDR2 FQGTGA. Trimming pared 5 bases from V and 4 bases from J, leaving 11 bases between.

In its sample, this clone was seen a few times. The gene calls are TRBV11-2 and TRBJ2-1; D is uncertain. V lost 7 bases, J lost 0 bases, and 13 bases lay in between. The germline V gene encodes CDR1 SGHAT and CDR2 FQNNGV. The CDR3 has 15 residues. The CDR3 coding sequence is TGTGCCAGCACCCCCCTGTCGAGCTCCTACAATGAGCAGTTCTTC. It translates to CASTPLSSSYNEQFF. Supplemented by reference TRBV11-2 and TRBJ2-1, the full variable domain reads EAGVAQSPRYKIIEKRQSVAFWCNPISGHATLYWYQQILGQGPKLLIQFQNNGVVDDSQLPKDRFSAERLKGVDSTLKIQPAKLEDSAVYLCASTPLSSSYNEQFFGPGTRLTVL.

The CDR3 DNA reads TGTGCCAGCAGTGAAGTACCCGGTTGGAATGAGCAGTTCTTC. Amino acids: CASSEVPGWNEQFF. V is TRBV6-1 and J is TRBJ2-1; D remains ambiguous. The CDR3 length is 14 residues. The germline gives CDR1 MNHNS, CDR2 SASEGT. The ends were cut back, 1 base at V and 7 bases at J, with 11 bases in the middle.

The genes are TRBV27 and TRBJ2-1; D is unclear. In germline, CDR1 is MNHEY, CDR2 SMNVEV (reference sequence). Trimming cost V 7 bases and J 0 bases, with 10 bases left between them. The CDR3 contains 14 residues. CDR3 loop: CASTERGSYNEQFF. In nucleotides, the CDR3 is TGTGCCAGCACGGAACGAGGCTCCTACAATGAGCAGTTCTTC.

The rearrangement uses TRBV29-1 and TRBJ2-1, with unresolved D. Looked up from germline, CDR1 is SQVTM and CDR2 is ANQGSEA. This CDR3 is 11 amino acids long. The V and J ends lost 3 bases and 6 bases respectively, with 6 bases between them. The CDR3 DNA reads as TGCAGCGTTGAGCGAGTCAATGAGCAGTTCTTC. Protein product: CSVERVNEQFF.

V is TRBV7-3 and J is TRBJ2-7, with 11 bases aligning to TRBD1. Germline V lookup: CDR1 SGHTA, CDR2 FQGTGA. V was pared by 4 bases and J by 6 bases, with 2 bases of the junction left unmatched. This CDR3 region has 13 residues. The CDR3 spells CASSSDRGLEQYF. CDR3 bases: TGTGCCAGCAGCTCGGACAGGGGGCTCGAGCAGTACTTC.

This chain links TRBV5-4 with TRBJ1-1; D might be TRBD1 (5 bases). CDR3 length equals 14 residues. CDR1 is SGHNT and CDR2 is YYREEE in the germline V gene (reference sequence). Between the trimmed V and J ends, which lost 2 bases and 1 base, there was a span of 9 bases. The CDR3 DNA follows: TGTGCCAGCAGCTTAGACAGCCGGAACACTGAAGCTTTCTTT. Its protein product is CASSLDSRNTEAFF.

This sequence joins TRBV7-9 and TRBJ1-3; no firm D call. The CDR3 loop spans 13 amino acids. Germline V gives CDR1 SEHNR, CDR2 FQNEAQ (reference sequence). The V end lost 7 bases, the J end lost 2 bases, and 9 bases lay between the germline ends. CDR3 amino acids: CASTSITGNTIYF. CDR3 DNA sequence: TGTGCCAGCACCAGTATAACTGGAAACACCATATATTTT.

The rearrangement joins TRBV6-2 or TRBV6-3 to TRBJ2-3; D might be TRBD2 (5 bases). The CDR3 consists of 17 residues. Trimming left V 6 bases short and J 0 bases short, with 19 bases between. Germline CDR1 is MNHEY and CDR2 is SVGEGT. CDR3 sequence: CASSLGYLRGSTDTQYF. CDR3 coding DNA: TGTGCCAGCAGCCTGGGATACTTAAGAGGGAGCACAGATACGCAGTATTTT.

V and J are TRBV3-1 (or the pseudogene TRBV3-2) and TRBJ2-1, with 7 bases identical to TRBD2. The CDR3 has 11 residues. The V gene end was trimmed by 7 bases and the J gene end by 9 bases; junction bases not matched to a gene: 3. Looked up from germline, CDR1 is LGHDT and CDR2 is YNNKEL (reference sequence). DNA of the CDR3: TGTGCCAGCACCTCGGGGGGTGAGCAGTTCTTC. It yields the protein CASTSGGEQFF.

V and J are TRBV6-1 and TRBJ1-1; D not resolved. Germline V gene lookup returns CDR1 MNHNS and CDR2 SASEGT. The length of the CDR3 is 14 residues. Trimming removed 1 base at V and 1 base at J, with 7 bases between. The CDR3 loop reads CASSEVFRNTEAFF. CDR3 DNA sequence: TGTGCCAGCAGTGAAGTCTTCCGGAACACTGAAGCTTTCTTT.